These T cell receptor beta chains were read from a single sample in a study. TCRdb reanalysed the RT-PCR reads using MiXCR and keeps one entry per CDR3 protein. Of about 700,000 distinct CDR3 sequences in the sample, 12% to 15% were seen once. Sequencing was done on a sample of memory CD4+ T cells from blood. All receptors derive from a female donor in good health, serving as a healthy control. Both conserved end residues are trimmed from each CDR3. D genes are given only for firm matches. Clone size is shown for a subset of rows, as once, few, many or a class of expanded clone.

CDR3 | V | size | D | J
SAIRLAGTYNEQF | TRBV20-1 | . | TRBD2 | TRBJ2-1
ASSLNRVDNSPLH | TRBV4-3 | many | . | TRBJ1-6
ASSLGRYSGNTIY | TRBV5-6 | . | . | TRBJ1-3
ASSRWGVGTGDFVETQY | TRBV28 | . | TRBD1 | TRBJ2-5
ASSYSTGLGDYGYT | TRBV6-5 | many | TRBD1 | TRBJ1-2
ASSTGTGLPGELF | TRBV19 | . | TRBD1 | TRBJ2-2
ASRKPGGKNTGELF | TRBV25-1 | few | TRBD1 | TRBJ2-2
ASSRGSFAEQF | TRBV7-2 | . | TRBD2 | TRBJ2-1
SASYGGRLNEQF | TRBV20-1 | few | TRBD2 | TRBJ2-1
ASLSRQGWSYNEQF | TRBV28 | few | TRBD1 | TRBJ2-1
RVPSSRRDPYEQY | TRBV20-1 | . | . | TRBJ2-7
AVQGGGALSYNEQF | TRBV28 | . | . | TRBJ2-1
LLGNEQY | TRBV20-1 | many | . | TRBJ2-7
AGSSRTGGLSGIY | TRBV28 | . | TRBD1 | TRBJ1-3
ATSDPSASGRTGELF | TRBV24-1 | few | TRBD2 | TRBJ2-2
ASSVQTGGFT | TRBV9 | . | . | TRBJ1-2
ASSPPGGIARKTQY | TRBV7-2 | few | . | TRBJ2-5
ASRRREGTNEQF | TRBV12-3/TRBV12-4 | . | TRBD2 | TRBJ2-1
SARPGLLNQPQH | TRBV20-1 | few | . | TRBJ1-5
ASSYVTGGDGYT | TRBV6-6 | . | . | TRBJ1-2
ASSQARGTGLTYEQF | TRBV4-3 | many | TRBD1 | TRBJ2-1
ASTDGGGSRTDTPY | TRBV6-8 | . | . | TRBJ2-3
ASSRVAGGPHEQF | TRBV5-1 | few | TRBD2 | TRBJ2-1
ASSFGSGQPQH | TRBV7-2 | . | . | TRBJ1-5
SARKGTSLYGEQF | TRBV20-1 | . | TRBD2 | TRBJ2-1
ASSIRTSGSSWETQY | TRBV7-2 | few | TRBD2 | TRBJ2-5
ASTQVTGAKNIQY | TRBV6-2/TRBV6-3 | few | . | TRBJ2-4
ASSLGGGALDEQF | TRBV12-3/TRBV12-4 | . | . | TRBJ2-1
ASSLLVRGEQF | TRBV6-5 | . | . | TRBJ2-1
ASSFYSEETQY | TRBV6-6 | many | . | TRBJ2-5
SVAGAGGGETQY | TRBV29-1 | . | TRBD2 | TRBJ2-5
ASSLEGIQPQH | TRBV7-2 | many | . | TRBJ1-5
ASSLASGSLNPSYEQY | TRBV4-1 | . | TRBD2 | TRBJ2-7
ASSLGTSLGEQF | TRBV5-1 | many | TRBD2 | TRBJ2-1
ASSHTIAGGQETQY | TRBV4-2 | few | TRBD2 | TRBJ2-5
ASSVDRYNEQF | TRBV9 | . | . | TRBJ2-1
SARALSGSSYEQY | TRBV20-1 | few | TRBD2 | TRBJ2-7
ASTYLTGDGLAGYT | TRBV5-1 | few | TRBD1 | TRBJ1-2
ASSLVFATGELF | TRBV11-2 | few | . | TRBJ2-2
ASSLPVLGTGTGELF | TRBV7-3 | . | TRBD1 | TRBJ2-2
ASSFLAGTYEQY | TRBV7-2 | few | TRBD2 | TRBJ2-7
ASSPATYGYT | TRBV28 | few | . | TRBJ1-2
ASSRQGIDYGYT | TRBV3-1 | . | TRBD1 | TRBJ1-2
ASSLQGGSYNSPLH | TRBV7-8 | . | . | TRBJ1-6
ASSPRALGPSVRTDTQY | TRBV4-3 | . | . | TRBJ2-3
ATSGDTYGYT | TRBV24-1 | . | . | TRBJ1-2
ASSPDRGESPLH | TRBV12-3/TRBV12-4 | many | TRBD1 | TRBJ1-6
ASSFSGSYNEH | TRBV7-2 | . | . | TRBJ1-5
ASTPGQTYGYT | TRBV7-9 | . | TRBD1 | TRBJ1-2
ASSQDVPSGMTRVQY | TRBV4-3 | . | TRBD2 | TRBJ2-3
ASSFLLGEGNEQF | TRBV7-9 | . | TRBD2 | TRBJ2-1
ASSTRQASMPGAF | TRBV28 | few | . | TRBJ1-1
ASSLSSGISNEQF | TRBV12-3/TRBV12-4 | . | TRBD2 | TRBJ2-1
ASRRQGSEEKLF | TRBV6-2/TRBV6-3 | . | TRBD1 | TRBJ1-4
ASSPRQGDSYEQY | TRBV18 | few | TRBD1 | TRBJ2-7
SAGGPDSGNTIY | TRBV20-1 | many | . | TRBJ1-3
ASSYIPGHSATNEKLF | TRBV6-5 | . | . | TRBJ1-4